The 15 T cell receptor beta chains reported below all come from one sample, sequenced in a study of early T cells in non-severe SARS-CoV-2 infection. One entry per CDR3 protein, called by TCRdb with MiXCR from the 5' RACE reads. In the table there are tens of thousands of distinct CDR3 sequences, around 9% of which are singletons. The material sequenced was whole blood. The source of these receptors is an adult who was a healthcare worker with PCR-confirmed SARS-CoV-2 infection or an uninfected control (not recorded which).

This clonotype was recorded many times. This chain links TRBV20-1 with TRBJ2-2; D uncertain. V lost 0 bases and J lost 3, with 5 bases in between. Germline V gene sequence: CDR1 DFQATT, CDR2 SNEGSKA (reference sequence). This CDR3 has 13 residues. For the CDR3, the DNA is TGCAGTGCTAGAGATGGACACACCGGGGAGCTGTTTTTT. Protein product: CSARDGHTGELFF.

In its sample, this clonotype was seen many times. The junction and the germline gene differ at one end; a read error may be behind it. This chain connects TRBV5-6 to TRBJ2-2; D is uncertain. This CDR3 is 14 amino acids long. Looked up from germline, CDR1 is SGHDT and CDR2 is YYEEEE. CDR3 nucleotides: TGTGCCAGCAGCTTAATACCGAAGACCGGGGAGCTGTTTTTT. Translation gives CASSLIPKTGELFF.

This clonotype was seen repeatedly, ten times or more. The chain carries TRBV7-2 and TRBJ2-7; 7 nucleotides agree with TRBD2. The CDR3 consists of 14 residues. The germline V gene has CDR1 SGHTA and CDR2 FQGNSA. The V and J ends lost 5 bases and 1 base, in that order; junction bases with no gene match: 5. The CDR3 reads CASSPQRDSYEQYF. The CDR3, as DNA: TGTGCCAGCAGCCCCCAGCGGGATTCCTACGAGCAGTACTTC.

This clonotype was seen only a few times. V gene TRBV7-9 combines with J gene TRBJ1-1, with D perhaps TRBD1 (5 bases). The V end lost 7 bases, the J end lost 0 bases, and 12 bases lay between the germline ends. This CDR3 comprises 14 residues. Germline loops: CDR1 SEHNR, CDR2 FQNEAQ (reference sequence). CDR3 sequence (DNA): TGTGCCAGCACAGGGATAGGAATGAACACTGAAGCTTTCTTT. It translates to CASTGIGMNTEAFF.

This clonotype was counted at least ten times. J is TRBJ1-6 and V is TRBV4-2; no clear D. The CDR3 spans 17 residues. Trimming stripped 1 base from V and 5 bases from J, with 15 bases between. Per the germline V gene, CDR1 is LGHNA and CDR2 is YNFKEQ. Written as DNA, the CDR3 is TGTGCCAGCAGCCAAGTAAATGGATTTCCGAATAATTCACCCCTCCACTTT. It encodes CASSQVNGFPNNSPLHF.

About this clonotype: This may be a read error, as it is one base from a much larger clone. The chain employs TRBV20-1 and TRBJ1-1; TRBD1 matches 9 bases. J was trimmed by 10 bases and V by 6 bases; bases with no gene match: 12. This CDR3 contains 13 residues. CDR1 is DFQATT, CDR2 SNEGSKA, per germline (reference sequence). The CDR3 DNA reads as TGCAGTGCAGAAGGACAGGGGAGTAGTCTAGCTTTCTTT. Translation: CSAEGQGSSLAFF.

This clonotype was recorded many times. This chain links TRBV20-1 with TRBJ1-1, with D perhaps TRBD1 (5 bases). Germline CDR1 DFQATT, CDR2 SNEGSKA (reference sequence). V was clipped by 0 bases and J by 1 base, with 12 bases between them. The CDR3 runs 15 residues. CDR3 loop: CSARDGGGANTEAFF. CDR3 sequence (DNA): TGCAGTGCTAGAGATGGGGGTGGGGCGAACACTGAAGCTTTCTTT.

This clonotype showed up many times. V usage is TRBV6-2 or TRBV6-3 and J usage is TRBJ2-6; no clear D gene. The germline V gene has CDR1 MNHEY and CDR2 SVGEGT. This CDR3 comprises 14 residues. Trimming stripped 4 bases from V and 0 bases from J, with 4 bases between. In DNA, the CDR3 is TGTGCCAGCAGTTCGAACTCTGGGGCCAACGTCCTGACTTTC. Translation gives CASSSNSGANVLTF.

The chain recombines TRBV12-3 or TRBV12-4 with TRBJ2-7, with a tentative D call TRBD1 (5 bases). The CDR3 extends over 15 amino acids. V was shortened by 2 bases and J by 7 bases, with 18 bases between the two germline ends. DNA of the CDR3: TGTGCCAGCAGTTTAAGGGCAGGGAATGCAGGGGAGCAGTACTTC. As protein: CASSLRAGNAGEQYF.

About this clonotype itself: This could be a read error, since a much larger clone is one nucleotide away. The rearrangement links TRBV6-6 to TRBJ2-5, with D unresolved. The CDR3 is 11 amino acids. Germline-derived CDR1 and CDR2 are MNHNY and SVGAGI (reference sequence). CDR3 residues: CASGHEDTQYF. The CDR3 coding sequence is TGTGCCAGCGGCCATGAAGATACCCAGTACTTC.

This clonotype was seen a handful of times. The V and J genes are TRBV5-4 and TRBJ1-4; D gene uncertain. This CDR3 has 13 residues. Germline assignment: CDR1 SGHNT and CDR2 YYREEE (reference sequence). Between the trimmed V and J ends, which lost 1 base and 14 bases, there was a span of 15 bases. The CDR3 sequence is CASSLPTGRPLFF. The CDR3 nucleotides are TGTGCCAGCAGCTTGCCGACCGGTCGGCCCCTGTTTTTT.

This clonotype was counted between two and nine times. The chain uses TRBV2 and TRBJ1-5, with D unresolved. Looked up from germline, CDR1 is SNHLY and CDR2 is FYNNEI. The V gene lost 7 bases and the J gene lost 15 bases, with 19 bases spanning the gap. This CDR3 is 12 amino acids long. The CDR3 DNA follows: TGTGCCAGCAAGTTGGCACCTTTTCCTCTGCATTTT. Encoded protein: CASKLAPFPLHF.

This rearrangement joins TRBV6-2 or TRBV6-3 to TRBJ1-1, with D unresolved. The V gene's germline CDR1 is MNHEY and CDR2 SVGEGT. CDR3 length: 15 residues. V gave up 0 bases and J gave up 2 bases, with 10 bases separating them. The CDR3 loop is CASSYSTLRNTEAFF. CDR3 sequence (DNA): TGTGCCAGCAGTTACTCCACCCTCAGAAACACTGAAGCTTTCTTT.

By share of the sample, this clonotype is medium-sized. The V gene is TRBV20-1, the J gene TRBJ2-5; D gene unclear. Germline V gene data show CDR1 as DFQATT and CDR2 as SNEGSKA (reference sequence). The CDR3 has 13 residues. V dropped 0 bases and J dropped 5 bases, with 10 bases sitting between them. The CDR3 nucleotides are TGCAGTGCTAGAGAGGTCGGGTATGAGACCCAGTACTTC. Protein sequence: CSAREVGYETQYF.

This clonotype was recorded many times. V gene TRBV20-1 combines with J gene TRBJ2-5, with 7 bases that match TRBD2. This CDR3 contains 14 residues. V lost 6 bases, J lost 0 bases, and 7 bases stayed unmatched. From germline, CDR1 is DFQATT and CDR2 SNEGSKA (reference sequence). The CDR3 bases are TGCAGTGCATTCAGAGCGGGAAACCAAGAGACCCAGTACTTC. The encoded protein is CSAFRAGNQETQYF.